This TCR beta chain was sequenced for a study of T cell responses to AZD1222 COVID-19 vaccine. The protocol was immunoSEQ multiplex PCR, while the TCRdb copy is restricted to in-frame clones and leaves out a portion. Among approximately 140,000 clones listed, around nine tenths were seen once. The CDR3 sequence is 17 residues long. The germline CDR1 and CDR2 sequences are LGHNA and YSLEER. Trimming shortened V by 0 bases and J by 6 bases, and 18 bases separated the two germline ends. As to this clone: Its antigen is currently unknown.

Study-wide points: Unmutated variant regions reportedly attract nearly half of all spike-specific TCRs.

This TCR was recovered from an adult in good health. Sequenced material: peripheral blood, taken on day 0 of AZD1222 vaccination. V gene TRBV4-3 combines with J gene TRBJ2-1; a possible D gene is TRBD1 (6 bases). The CDR3: CASSQDHRGSGVNEQFF. In nucleotides, the CDR3 is TGCGCCAGCAGCCAAGATCATCGGGGCTCAGGGGTCAATGAGCAGTTCTTC.